This note documents a single T cell receptor beta chain sequence. Germline trimming cut 0 bases from V and 7 bases from J; bases unmatched to any gene: 8. Germline CDR1 is LGHDT and CDR2 is YNNKEL (reference sequence). The CDR3 is 16 residues long. The sample is drawn from a study of identical twins. TCRdb itself ran the 5' RACE reads through MiXCR, one entry per CDR3 protein. The table lists 550,000 to 800,000 distinct CDR3 sequences, just over 7% of them singletons. Among all donors, each was a healthy Caucasian. This sample also appeared in a second study, on yellow fever vaccine responses in identical twins. As reported in that work: Twins reportedly had a vaccine T cell response that seemed partly convergent, partly personalized.

The chain joins TRBV3-1 to TRBJ2-1; 8 bases align to TRBD2. The sample comprised PBMCs. The TCR sequence derives from a woman under 30 in good health. The CDR3 is CASSQDGGAVWNEQFF. CDR3 coding DNA: TGTGCCAGCAGCCAAGACGGGGGGGCAGTTTGGAATGAGCAGTTCTTC.